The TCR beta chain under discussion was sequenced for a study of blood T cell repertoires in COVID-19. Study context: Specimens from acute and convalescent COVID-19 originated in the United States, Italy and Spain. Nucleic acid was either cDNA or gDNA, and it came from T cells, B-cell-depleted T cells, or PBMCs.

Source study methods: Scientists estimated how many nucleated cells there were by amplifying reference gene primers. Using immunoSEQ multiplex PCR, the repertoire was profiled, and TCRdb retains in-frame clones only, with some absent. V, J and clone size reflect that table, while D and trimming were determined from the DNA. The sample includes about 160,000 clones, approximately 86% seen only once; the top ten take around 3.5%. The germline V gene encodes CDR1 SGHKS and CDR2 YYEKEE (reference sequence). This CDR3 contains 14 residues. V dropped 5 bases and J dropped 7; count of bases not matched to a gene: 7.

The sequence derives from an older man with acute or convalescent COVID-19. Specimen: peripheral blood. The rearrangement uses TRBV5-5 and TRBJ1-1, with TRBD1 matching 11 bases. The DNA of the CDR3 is TGTGCCAGCAGTACGGACAGGGGGCTTGTTGAAGCTTTCTTT. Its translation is CASSTDRGLVEAFF.